The next 24 T cell receptor beta chains were all read from a single sample in a study of blood T cell repertoires in COVID-19. The protocol was immunoSEQ multiplex PCR, while the TCRdb copy is restricted to in-frame clones and leaves out a portion. The data show about 130,000 clones, with roughly 80% seen just once and roughly an eighth held by the top ten. Material for sequencing was peripheral blood. All receptors come from a woman aged 25 to 39 who had recovered from COVID-19.

This clone was recorded only once. The chain employs TRBV2 and TRBJ2-7; no reliable D call. Trimming pared 4 bases from V and 5 bases from J, leaving 12 bases between. The CDR3 is made up of 13 amino acids. CDR1 and CDR2 from the germline V gene are SNHLY and FYNNEI. CDR3 sequence (DNA): TGTGCCAGCAGTGTCGATAGTAAGAACGAGCAGTACTTC. It yields the protein CASSVDSKNEQYF.

J is TRBJ2-6 and V is TRBV6-1, with D perhaps matching TRBD1 (5 bases). Per germline, CDR1 MNHNS and CDR2 SASEGT. The CDR3 length is 16 residues. The V gene lost 0 bases and the J gene lost 4 bases, with 10 bases spanning the gap. CDR3 in DNA: TGTGCCAGCAGTGAAGCGTCAGGGTCCGGGGCCAACGTCCTGACTTTC. Its translation is CASSEASGSGANVLTF.

The rearrangement joins TRBV19 to TRBJ1-2; tentatively, D is TRBD1 (6 bases). Between the trimmed V and J ends, which lost 7 bases and 7 bases, there was a span of 16 bases. Germline V gives CDR1 LNHDA, CDR2 SQIVND (reference sequence). The CDR3 totals 13 residues. The chain's CDR3 is CASTMGAAGGYTF. DNA for the CDR3: TGTGCCAGTACCATGGGGGCGGCCGGTGGCTACACCTTC.

The chain joins TRBV6-6 to TRBJ1-1; the match to TRBD1 covers 9 bases. The V gene end was trimmed by 6 bases and the J gene end by 1 base; junction bases not matched to a gene: 15. This CDR3 region has 18 residues. Germline V gene data show CDR1 as MNHNY and CDR2 as SVGAGI (reference sequence). CDR3 sequence reads: CASRRGTGGARWNTEAFF. The CDR3 DNA follows: TGTGCCAGCAGGCGAGGCACAGGGGGCGCGAGGTGGAACACTGAAGCTTTCTTT.

V and J are TRBV29-1 and TRBJ1-5; 8 bases line up with TRBD1. This CDR3 region has 13 residues. V lost 5 bases and J lost 6; bases outside the gene matches: 6. Germline assignment: CDR1 SQVTM and CDR2 ANQGSEA. In nucleotides, the CDR3 is TGCAGCGTTCCGGGACAGGCGGGTCAGCCCCAGCATTTT. Translating gives CSVPGQAGQPQHF.

This chain uses TRBV10-2 with TRBJ2-1; D is possibly TRBD2 (6 bases). Deletions cut 3 bases from V and 6 bases from J, with 18 bases between. The V gene's germline CDR1 is WSHSY and CDR2 SAAADI. The CDR3 is 16 amino acids. CDR3 nucleotides: TGCGCCAGCAGTGACGCTTATCGAACTAGCCCCAATGAGCAGTTCTTC. Its protein is CASSDAYRTSPNEQFF.

This clone appeared once. This chain uses TRBV2 with TRBJ1-2, with D maybe TRBD1 (6 bases). Between the trimmed V and J ends, which lost 4 bases and 2 bases, there was a span of 17 bases. Germline CDR1 is SNHLY and CDR2 is FYNNEI. The CDR3 consists of 16 residues. The CDR3 sequence is CASSARTVPGNYGYTF. CDR3 nucleotide sequence: TGTGCCAGCAGTGCGCGGACAGTTCCGGGAAACTATGGCTACACCTTC.

This sequence joins TRBV30 and TRBJ1-3; D perhaps matches TRBD1 (5 bases). In germline, CDR1 is GTSNPN, CDR2 SVGIG (reference sequence). The CDR3 consists of 14 residues. Trimming stripped 3 bases from V and 0 bases from J, with 9 bases between. This chain's CDR3 is CAWSRDSSGNTIYF. The CDR3 coding sequence is TGTGCCTGGAGCCGAGACAGCTCTGGAAACACCATATATTTT.

The rearrangement uses TRBV7-2 and TRBJ2-3, with 12 bases that match TRBD1. From germline, CDR1 is SGHTA and CDR2 FQGNSA. The CDR3 has 17 amino acids. After removal of 6 bases from V and 1 base from J, the junction contained 8 bases not matched to a gene. The CDR3 nucleotides read TGTGCCAGCAGGCCCACCGGGACAGGGGGCGGCACAGATACGCAGTATTTT. This sequence encodes CASRPTGTGGGTDTQYF.

The V gene is TRBV18, the J gene TRBJ2-1; possibly TRBD1 for D (6 bases). Trimming left V 3 bases short and J 1 base short, with 10 bases between. In germline, CDR1 is KGHSH, CDR2 LQKENI. The CDR3 totals 15 residues. The CDR3 reads CASSPGRGSYNEQFF. Here the CDR3 DNA reads TGTGCCAGCTCACCCGGAAGGGGGTCCTACAATGAGCAGTTCTTC.

This chain links TRBV6-5 with TRBJ2-7; 7 bases agree with TRBD1. The germline CDR1 and CDR2 sequences are MNHEY and SVGAGI. V gave up 10 bases and J gave up 2 bases; unmatched junction bases: 8. The CDR3 spans 13 residues. The CDR3 sequence: CATLDRVAYEQYF. The CDR3 DNA follows: TGTGCCACCTTAGACAGGGTGGCCTACGAGCAGTACTTC.

V and J are TRBV25-1 and TRBJ1-3; D not certain. The CDR3 runs to 14 residues. The V gene's germline CDR1 is MGHDK and CDR2 SYGVNS. Deletions cut 4 bases from V and 0 bases from J, with 7 bases between. The CDR3 DNA sequence: TGTGCCAGCAGTGCCCCGGGCTCTGGAAACACCATATATTTT. Translated, it gives CASSAPGSGNTIYF.

The chain employs TRBV6-6 and TRBJ2-6, with TRBD1 matching 10 bases. The ends lost 8 bases at V and 4 bases at J; junction bases unmatched: 8. This CDR3 is built from 16 residues. Looked up from germline, CDR1 is MNHNY and CDR2 is SVGAGI (reference sequence). Here the CDR3 reads CASADRGLNGANVLTF. For the CDR3, the DNA is TGTGCCAGCGCTGACAGGGGGCTGAACGGGGCCAACGTCCTGACTTTC.

The chain couples TRBV6-5 to TRBJ1-1, with TRBD1 matching over 8 bases. V dropped 6 bases and J dropped 10; count of bases not matched to a gene: 13. CDR3 length equals 14 residues. CDR1 MNHEY and CDR2 SVGAGI come from the germline V gene. This chain's CDR3 is CASSQTQGARGAFF. CDR3 sequence (DNA): TGTGCCAGCAGCCAGACCCAGGGGGCACGTGGAGCTTTCTTT.

The rearrangement links TRBV6-5 to TRBJ2-5, with D tentatively TRBD1 (5 bases). This CDR3 has 16 amino acids. Germline lookup yields CDR1 MNHEY and CDR2 SVGAGI. Trimming left V 3 bases short and J 2 bases short, with 16 bases between. Written as DNA, the CDR3 is TGTGCCAGCAGTTATCTACGCTCAGGGATACAAGAGACCCAGTACTTC. Translated, it gives CASSYLRSGIQETQYF.

This clone was seen once. The chain joins TRBV11-2 to TRBJ2-1; D uncertain. CDR3 length: 12 amino acids. V dropped 1 base and J dropped 9 bases, with 7 bases sitting between them. CDR1 and CDR2 from the germline V gene are SGHAT and FQNNGV. The CDR3 region has the DNA TGTGCCAGCAGCTTAGCCCCAATTGAGCAGTTCTTC. Protein product: CASSLAPIEQFF. The full variable domain, with the rest looked up from reference TRBV11-2 and TRBJ2-1, is EAGVAQSPRYKIIEKRQSVAFWCNPISGHATLYWYQQILGQGPKLLIQFQNNGVVDDSQLPKDRFSAERLKGVDSTLKIQPAKLEDSAVYLCASSLAPIEQFFGPGTRLTVL.

The chain carries TRBV3-1 (or the pseudogene TRBV3-2) and TRBJ2-4; 8 bases align to TRBD2. Unmatched junction bases numbered 3, after V lost 5 bases and J lost 0 bases. The germline V gene encodes CDR1 LGHDT and CDR2 YNNKEL (reference sequence). CDR3 length: 15 residues. The CDR3 protein is CASSSGGLAKNIQYF. CDR3 DNA sequence: TGTGCCAGCAGCAGCGGGGGATTAGCCAAAAACATTCAGTACTTC.

This chain connects TRBV7-6 to TRBJ1-4; TRBD1 agrees at 7 bases. Germline lookup yields CDR1 SGHVS and CDR2 FNYEAQ. CDR3 length: 15 amino acids. V dropped 5 bases and J dropped 6; count of bases not matched to a gene: 9. The CDR3, as DNA: TGTGCCAGCAGCCGAAAGGGACAGACCGATGAAAAACTGTTTTTT. This codes for CASSRKGQTDEKLFF.

The chain uses TRBV24-1 and TRBJ2-2, with 10 bases that match TRBD1. Germline CDR1 and CDR2: KGHDR and SFDVKD. V trimming: 2 bases; J trimming: 4 bases; junction bases outside the gene matches: 3. The CDR3 is 16 residues long. In DNA, the CDR3 is TGTGCCACCAGTGATTCAAGGACAGGGGGCACCGGGGAGCTGTTTTTT. It specifies CATSDSRTGGTGELFF.

This clone came up a few times. V is TRBV29-1 and J is TRBJ1-4; D may be TRBD1 (5 bases). The V end was cut by 6 bases, the J end by 8 bases, with 19 bases between. Germline V gene lookup returns CDR1 SQVTM and CDR2 ANQGSEA. The CDR3 runs 14 residues. Here the CDR3 reads CSVVGTNSGEKLFF. The CDR3 region has the DNA TGCAGCGTCGTAGGGACTAATTCTGGCGAAAAACTGTTTTTT.

The chain employs TRBV5-6 and TRBJ2-1, with 10 bases lining up with TRBD2. The CDR3 has 16 residues. Germline CDR1 SGHDT, CDR2 YYEEEE. Germline trimming cut 0 bases from V and 8 bases from J; bases unmatched to any gene: 8. The CDR3 coding sequence is TGTGCCAGCAGCTTGGAGCGGGGGGGCCGGGTCTATGAGCAGTTCTTC. Amino acids: CASSLERGGRVYEQFF.

The chain couples TRBV6-5 to TRBJ2-7; a possible D gene is TRBD1 (6 bases). From germline, CDR1 is MNHEY and CDR2 SVGAGI. The CDR3 is 15 amino acids. Trimming pared 4 bases from V and 0 bases from J, leaving 13 bases between. CDR3 in amino acids: CASSSRGQFSYEQYF. As DNA, the CDR3 is TGTGCCAGCAGTTCACGCGGACAGTTCTCCTACGAGCAGTACTTC.

The gene calls are TRBV19 and TRBJ2-7, with a possible D match to TRBD1 (6 bases). V lost 2 bases to trimming and J lost 3 bases, with 11 bases between them. Germline V lookup: CDR1 LNHDA, CDR2 SQIVND (reference sequence). CDR3 length equals 14 residues. The CDR3 reads CASSIKGTSYEQYF. CDR3 DNA sequence: TGTGCCAGTAGTATAAAGGGGACAAGCTACGAGCAGTACTTC.

In DNA, the CDR3 is TGCGCCAGCAGCCCACACTCCGAGGGCCCCTACGAGCAGTACTTC. Translating it yields CASSPHSEGPYEQYF. This rearrangement joins TRBV4-1 to TRBJ2-7; tentatively, D is TRBD2 (5 bases). The V end was cut by 4 bases, the J end by 2 bases, with 15 bases between. Germline CDR1 MGHRA, CDR2 YSYEKL. The CDR3 has 15 amino acids.